These T cell receptor beta chains were read from a single sample in a study of CD8+CD57+ T cells in acquired aplastic anemia. One entry per CDR3 protein, called by TCRdb with MiXCR from the reads. The sample consists of 180,000 or so distinct CDR3 sequences, just over 45% of them appearing once. Sequences were obtained from sorted CD4+, CD8+, or CD8+CD57+ T cells (not recorded which) from PBMCs. Source of these receptors: a human donor in good health. Each CDR3 is given with its conserved first and last residue. The order of the fields is J gene, V gene, D gene, clone size, CDR3 protein, CDR3 DNA. A D gene is named only where the DNA matches it firmly. Size is omitted from some rows. Given values are once, few, many or a class for expanded clones.

j_gene: TRBJ1-1
v_gene: TRBV7-8
d_gene: -
abundance: -
CDR3aa: CASRRRGGGTEAFF
CDR3nt: TGTGCCAGCAGAAGAAGGGGGGGAGGGACTGAAGCTTTCTTT

j_gene: TRBJ2-7
v_gene: TRBV2
d_gene: -
abundance: -
CDR3aa: CASSERGRNYEQYF
CDR3nt: TGTGCCAGCAGTGAGAGGGGACGGAACTACGAGCAGTACTTC

j_gene: TRBJ2-5
v_gene: TRBV7-9
d_gene: TRBD2
abundance: many
CDR3aa: CASSLGLAGGRETQYF
CDR3nt: TGTGCCAGCAGCCTGGGACTAGCGGGAGGGCGAGAGACCCAGTACTTC

j_gene: TRBJ1-2
v_gene: TRBV7-6
d_gene: TRBD1
abundance: few
CDR3aa: CASSPGTVYGYTF
CDR3nt: TGTGCCAGCAGCCCAGGGACAGTCTATGGCTACACCTTC

j_gene: TRBJ2-1
v_gene: TRBV19
d_gene: TRBD2
abundance: many
CDR3aa: CASSRGLAGFYNEQFF
CDR3nt: TGTGCCAGTAGTAGAGGACTAGCGGGCTTTTACAATGAGCAGTTCTTC

j_gene: TRBJ2-3
v_gene: TRBV30
d_gene: -
abundance: few
CDR3aa: CAWIAGTDTQYF
CDR3nt: TGTGCCTGGATAGCTGGCACAGATACGCAGTATTTT

j_gene: TRBJ2-5
v_gene: TRBV20-1
d_gene: -
abundance: many
CDR3aa: CSALTTGRETQYF
CDR3nt: TGCAGTGCTTTGACGACAGGGAGGGAGACCCAGTACTTC

j_gene: TRBJ2-7
v_gene: TRBV12-3/TRBV12-4
d_gene: TRBD1
abundance: many
CDR3aa: CASSERDRDHEQYF
CDR3nt: TGTGCCAGCAGCGAACGGGACAGGGACCACGAGCAGTACTTC

j_gene: TRBJ2-7
v_gene: TRBV20-1
d_gene: -
abundance: few
CDR3aa: CSARGRAVWEQYF
CDR3nt: TGCAGTGCCCGGGGCAGGGCCGTGTGGGAGCAGTACTTC

j_gene: TRBJ2-7
v_gene: TRBV28
d_gene: TRBD1
abundance: few
CDR3aa: CASSPPGQGSRAWQYF
CDR3nt: TGTGCCAGCAGCCCGCCGGGACAGGGGTCGCGCGCGTGGCAGTACTTC

j_gene: TRBJ2-3
v_gene: TRBV5-4
d_gene: -
abundance: many
CDR3aa: CASSLARGGTDTQYF
CDR3nt: TGTGCCAGCAGCTTGGCCAGGGGGGGCACAGATACGCAGTATTTT

j_gene: TRBJ2-5
v_gene: TRBV7-3
d_gene: -
abundance: many
CDR3aa: CASSPWGSSTQETQYF
CDR3nt: TGTGCCAGCAGCCCCTGGGGTTCTAGCACTCAAGAGACCCAGTACTTC

j_gene: TRBJ2-1
v_gene: TRBV6-2/TRBV6-3
d_gene: -
abundance: -
CDR3aa: CASRHESIPYNEQFF
CDR3nt: TGTGCCAGCAGGCATGAGAGTATACCCTACAATGAGCAGTTCTTC

j_gene: TRBJ1-1
v_gene: TRBV10-1
d_gene: TRBD1
abundance: -
CDR3aa: CASTPRRGLDMNTEAFF
CDR3nt: TGCGCCAGCACCCCCCGAAGGGGGCTCGACATGAACACTGAAGCTTTCTTT

j_gene: TRBJ1-4
v_gene: TRBV10-3
d_gene: -
abundance: medium-sized
CDR3aa: CAISEATNEKLFF
CDR3nt: TGTGCCATCAGTGAAGCAACTAATGAAAAACTGTTTTTT

j_gene: TRBJ2-5
v_gene: TRBV6-5
d_gene: TRBD2
abundance: -
CDR3aa: CASSNPTSGRARETQYF
CDR3nt: TGTGCCAGCAGTAACCCGACTAGCGGGAGGGCGCGGGAGACCCAGTACTTC

j_gene: TRBJ2-2
v_gene: TRBV15
d_gene: -
abundance: -
CDR3aa: CATSRTGELFF
CDR3nt: TGTGCCACCAGCAGGACAGGGGAGCTGTTTTTT

j_gene: TRBJ2-7
v_gene: TRBV7-8
d_gene: -
abundance: -
CDR3aa: CASSLFKEGEQYF
CDR3nt: TGTGCCAGCAGCTTATTCAAGGAGGGCGAGCAGTACTTC